The 3 T cell receptor beta chains in this list originate from one sample, sequenced in a study of technical replicates of blood from a few donors. The repertoire was sequenced with immunoSEQ multiplex PCR; TCRdb's copy has only in-frame clones and lacks some. Of about 75,000 clones listed, approximately 97% were seen once; the top ten hold around 0.18%. Sequenced sample: T cells isolated from PBMCs. The receptors shown here come from a human donor in good health.

The chain carries TRBV5-1 and TRBJ2-5, with unresolved D. Germline values: CDR1 SGHRS, CDR2 YFSETQ. The CDR3 totals 11 residues. V was trimmed by 5 bases and J by 5 bases, leaving 7 bases between them. As DNA, the CDR3 is TGCGCCAGCAGGGAGATGGAGACCCAGTACTTC. Residues: CASREMETQYF.

The chain recombines TRBV6-5 with TRBJ2-6, with 8 bases aligning to TRBD1. The CDR3 has 15 amino acids. The trim removed 6 bases at V and 4 bases at J, leaving 5 bases unmatched. CDR1 and CDR2 (germline): MNHEY, SVGAGI. The CDR3 sequence is CASRRQGYGANVLTF. The CDR3 DNA follows: TGTGCCAGCAGAAGACAGGGGTACGGGGCCAACGTCCTGACTTTC.

The chain carries TRBV9 and TRBJ2-1, with TRBD2 matching over 9 bases. CDR3 length: 16 amino acids. With V trimmed by 3 bases and J by 8 bases, 12 bases remained unmatched. CDR1 SGDLS and CDR2 YYNGEE come from the germline V gene. In DNA, the CDR3 is TGTGCCAGCAGCGGGGGAAAGCGGGGGGCGGGGTATGAGCAGTTCTTC. This translates into CASSGGKRGAGYEQFF. Full variable domain (remainder filled in from reference TRBV9 and TRBJ2-1): DSGVTQTPKHLITATGQRVTLRCSPRSGDLSVYWYQQSLDQGLQFLIQYYNGEERAKGNILERFSAQQFPDLHSELNLSSLELGDSALYFCASSGGKRGAGYEQFFGPGTRLTVL.